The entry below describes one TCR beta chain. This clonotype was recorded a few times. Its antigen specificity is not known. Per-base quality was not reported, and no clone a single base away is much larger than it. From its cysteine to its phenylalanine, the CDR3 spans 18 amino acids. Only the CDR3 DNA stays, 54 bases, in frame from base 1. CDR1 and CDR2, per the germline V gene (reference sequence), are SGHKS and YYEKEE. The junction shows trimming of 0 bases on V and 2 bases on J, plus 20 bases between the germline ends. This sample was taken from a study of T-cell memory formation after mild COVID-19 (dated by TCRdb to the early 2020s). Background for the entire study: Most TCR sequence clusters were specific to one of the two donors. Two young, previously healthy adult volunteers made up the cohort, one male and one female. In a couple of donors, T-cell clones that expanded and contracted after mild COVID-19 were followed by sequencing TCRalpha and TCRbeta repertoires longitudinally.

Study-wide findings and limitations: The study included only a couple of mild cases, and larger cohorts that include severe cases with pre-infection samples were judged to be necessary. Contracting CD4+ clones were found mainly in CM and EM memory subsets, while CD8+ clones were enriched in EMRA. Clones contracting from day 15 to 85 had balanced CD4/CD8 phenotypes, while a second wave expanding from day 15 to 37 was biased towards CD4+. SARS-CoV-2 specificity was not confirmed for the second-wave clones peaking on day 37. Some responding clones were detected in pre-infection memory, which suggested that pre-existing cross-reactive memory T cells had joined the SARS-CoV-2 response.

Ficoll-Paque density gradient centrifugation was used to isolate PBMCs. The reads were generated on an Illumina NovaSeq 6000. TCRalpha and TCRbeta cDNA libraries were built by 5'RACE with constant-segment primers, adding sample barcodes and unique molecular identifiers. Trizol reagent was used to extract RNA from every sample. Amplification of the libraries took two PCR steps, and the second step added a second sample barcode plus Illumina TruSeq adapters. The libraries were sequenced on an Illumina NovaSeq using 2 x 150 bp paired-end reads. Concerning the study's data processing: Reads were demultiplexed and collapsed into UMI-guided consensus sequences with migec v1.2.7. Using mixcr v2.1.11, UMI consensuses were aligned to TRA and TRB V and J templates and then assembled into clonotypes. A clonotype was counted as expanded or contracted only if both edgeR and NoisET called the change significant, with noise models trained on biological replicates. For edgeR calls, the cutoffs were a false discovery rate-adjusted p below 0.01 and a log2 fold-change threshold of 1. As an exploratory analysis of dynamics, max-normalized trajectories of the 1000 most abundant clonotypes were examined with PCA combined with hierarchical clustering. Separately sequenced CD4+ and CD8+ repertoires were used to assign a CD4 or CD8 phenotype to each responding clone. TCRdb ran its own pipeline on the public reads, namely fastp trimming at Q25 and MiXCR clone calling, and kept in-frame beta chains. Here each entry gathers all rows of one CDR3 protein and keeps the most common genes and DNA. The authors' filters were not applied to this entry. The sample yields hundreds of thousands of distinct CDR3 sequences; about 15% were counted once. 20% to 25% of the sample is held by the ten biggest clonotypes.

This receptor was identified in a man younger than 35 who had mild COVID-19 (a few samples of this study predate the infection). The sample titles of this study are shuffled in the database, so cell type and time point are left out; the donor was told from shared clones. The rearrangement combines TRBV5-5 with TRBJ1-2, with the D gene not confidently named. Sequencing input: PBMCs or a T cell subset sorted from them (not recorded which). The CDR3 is CASSLARGFSTPNYGYTF. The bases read TGTGCCAGCAGCTTGGCCCGGGGTTTCTCCACCCCAAACTATGGCTACACCTTC.